This entry is about one T cell receptor (beta chain). The sample is drawn from a study of technical replicates of blood from a few donors. CDR1 SGHRS and CDR2 YFSETQ come from the germline V gene. V shed 0 bases and J 6 bases; nucleotides not matched to a gene: 8. CDR3 size: 17 residues. Assay used: immunoSEQ multiplex PCR; TCRdb lists only in-frame clones, some missing. Of fewer than 90,000 clones in the sample, 93% were seen once. The receptor comes from a human donor in good health. Specimen: T cells isolated from PBMCs. The rearrangement uses TRBV5-1 and TRBJ2-2, with 10 bases lining up with TRBD2. CDR3 sequence: CASSLGALAGDAGELFF. CDR3 nucleotides: TGCGCCAGCAGCTTGGGGGCGCTAGCGGGAGACGCCGGGGAGCTGTTTTTT. The variable domain in full, with the rest retrieved from reference TRBV5-1 and TRBJ2-2, is KAGVTQTPRYLIKTRGQQVTLSCSPISGHRSVSWYQQTPGQGLQFLFEYFSETQRNKGNFPGRFSGRQFSNSRSEMNVSTLELGDSALYLCASSLGALAGDAGELFFGEGSRLTVL.